This T cell receptor beta chain originates from a study of T cell changes during pregnancy in multiple sclerosis. This clone was seen once. In germline, CDR1 is MNHNS, CDR2 SASEGT. CDR3 length: 15 amino acids. V was pared by 0 bases and J by 0 bases, with 7 bases between. Method: immunoSEQ multiplex PCR; TCRdb's copy keeps in-frame clones and lacks some. The sample lists 30,000 to 40,000 clones, roughly 87% seen once, with about 4.9% in the top ten. The input for sequencing was CD8+ T cells from peripheral blood mononuclear cells, taken in the first trimester of pregnancy. The V call is TRBV6-1, the J call TRBJ2-3; tentative D call: TRBD1 (5 bases). This receptor was taken from a female donor with multiple sclerosis, enrolled in a pregnancy study. Here the CDR3 DNA reads TGTGCCAGCAGTGAAGCGAAGGGGAGCACAGATACGCAGTATTTT. This sequence encodes CASSEAKGSTDTQYF.